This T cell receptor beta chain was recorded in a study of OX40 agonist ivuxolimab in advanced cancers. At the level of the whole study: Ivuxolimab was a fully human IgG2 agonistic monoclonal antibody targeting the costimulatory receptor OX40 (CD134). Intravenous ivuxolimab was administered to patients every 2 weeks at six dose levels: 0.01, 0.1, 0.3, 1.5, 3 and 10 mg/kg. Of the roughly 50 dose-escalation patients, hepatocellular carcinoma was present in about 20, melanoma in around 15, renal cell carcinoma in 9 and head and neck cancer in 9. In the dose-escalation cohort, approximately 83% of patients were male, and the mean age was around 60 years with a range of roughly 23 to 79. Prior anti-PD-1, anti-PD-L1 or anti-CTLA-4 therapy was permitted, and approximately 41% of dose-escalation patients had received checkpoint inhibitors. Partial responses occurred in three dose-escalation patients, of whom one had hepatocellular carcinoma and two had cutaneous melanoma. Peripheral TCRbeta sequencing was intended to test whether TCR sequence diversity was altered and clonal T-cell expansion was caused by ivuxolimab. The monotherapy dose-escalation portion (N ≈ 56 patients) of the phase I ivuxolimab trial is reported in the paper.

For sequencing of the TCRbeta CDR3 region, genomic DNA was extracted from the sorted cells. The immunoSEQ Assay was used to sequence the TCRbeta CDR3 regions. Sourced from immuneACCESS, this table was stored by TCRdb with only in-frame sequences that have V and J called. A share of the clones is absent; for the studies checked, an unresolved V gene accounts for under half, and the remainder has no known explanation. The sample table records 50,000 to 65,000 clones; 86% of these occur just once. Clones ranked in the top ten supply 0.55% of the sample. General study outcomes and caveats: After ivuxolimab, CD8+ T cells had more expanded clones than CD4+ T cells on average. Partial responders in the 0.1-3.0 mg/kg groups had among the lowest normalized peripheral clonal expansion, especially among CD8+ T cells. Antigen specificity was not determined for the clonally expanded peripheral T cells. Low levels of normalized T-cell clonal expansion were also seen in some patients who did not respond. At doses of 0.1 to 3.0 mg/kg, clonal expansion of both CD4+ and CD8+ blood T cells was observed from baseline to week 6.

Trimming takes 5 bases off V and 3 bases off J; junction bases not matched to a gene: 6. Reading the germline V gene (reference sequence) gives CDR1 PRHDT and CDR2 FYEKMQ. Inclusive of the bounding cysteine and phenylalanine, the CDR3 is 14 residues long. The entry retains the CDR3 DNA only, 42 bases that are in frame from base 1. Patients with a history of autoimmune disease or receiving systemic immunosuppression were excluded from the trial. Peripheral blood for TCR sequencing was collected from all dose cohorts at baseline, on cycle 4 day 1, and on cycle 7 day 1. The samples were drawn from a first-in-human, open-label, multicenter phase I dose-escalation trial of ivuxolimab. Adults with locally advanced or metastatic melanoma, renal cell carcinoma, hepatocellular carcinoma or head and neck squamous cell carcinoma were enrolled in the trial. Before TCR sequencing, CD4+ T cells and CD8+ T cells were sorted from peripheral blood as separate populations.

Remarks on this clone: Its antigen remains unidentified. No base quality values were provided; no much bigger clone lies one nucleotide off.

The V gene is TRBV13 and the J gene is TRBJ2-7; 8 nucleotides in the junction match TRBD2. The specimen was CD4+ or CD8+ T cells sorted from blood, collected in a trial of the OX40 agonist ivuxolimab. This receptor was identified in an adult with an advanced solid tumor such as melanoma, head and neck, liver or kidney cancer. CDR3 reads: CASSPRRGVYEQYF. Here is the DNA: TGTGCCAGCAGCCCCAGGCGGGGGGTCTACGAGCAGTACTTC.